What follows describes a single T cell receptor (beta chain). Its antigen target is currently unknown. No per-base quality is available; no much larger clone lies one base away. TCR beta CDR3 regions were amplified from genomic DNA using the immunoSEQ hsTCRB kit. High-throughput TRB CDR3 sequencing was performed on an Illumina HiSeq system. The authors' pipeline ran thus. The immunoSEQ software was used to analyze sequencing reads, and nonproductive sequences containing premature stops or frame-shifts were excluded. To calculate repertoire clonality, Shannon entropy was normalized by log2 of the number of unique productive sequences, and that value was subtracted from one. The source is immuneACCESS, and TCRdb retained only in-frame sequences with V and J called. Part of the clones is not carried over; for the studies checked, unresolved V genes explain less than half of this, and the remainder is unexplained. That table gives V, J and clone size, and the DNA gave D and trimming. The sample records under 30,000 clones, over 85% of which are singletons. Of the sample, roughly 2.2% falls within the top ten clones.

V loses 5 bases, J loses 0 bases, and the germline ends lie 11 bases apart. The CDR3, cysteine through phenylalanine, is 15 amino acids long. Here the CDR3 DNA is all that survives: 45 bases in frame from base 1. Via the germline V gene (reference sequence), CDR1 is LNHDA and CDR2 SQIVND. This sample stems from a study of T cells in pancreatic ductal adenocarcinoma (dated by TCRdb to about 2017). Background for the entire study: To learn about the adaptive T-cell response arising naturally, investigators profiled where tumor-infiltrating CD8+ T cells, together with suppressive cells, were located within resected pancreatic ductal adenocarcinoma, how abundant they were, and what qualities they showed.

The full study reports these points: Because tumors are enriched in CD45RO+ effector T cells rather than naive T cells, which biases toward lower diversity, comparisons of clonality between tumor and blood may be biased. More total productive templates and around 7.2-fold more unique clonotypes were found in blood samples than in tumor samples. Because inoperable disease is present at presentation in most pancreatic cancer patients, the resected cohort was biased toward the minority with early-stage disease. T-cell clonality showed no significant difference between tumor and blood, with a mean clonality of roughly 0.12 in tumors and about 0.07 in blood.

The pancreatic ductal adenocarcinoma patients who were selected had gone through surgery without receiving any neoadjuvant therapy. Peripheral blood was collected in heparin tubes, and PBMCs were then isolated from the blood with a histopaque density gradient and cryopreserved in about 11% DMSO. Using the DNeasy Blood and Tissue Kit with Proteinase K and RNase treatment, genomic DNA was extracted from roughly seven PBMC and nine or ten flash-frozen tumor specimens. The sequenced sample was PBMCs. The TCR sequence derives from a human donor with pancreatic ductal adenocarcinoma. Here the chain combines TRBV19 and TRBJ1-5; the D segment cannot be called with confidence. The DNA sequence is TGTGCCAGTAGTCACCTCCGGGATAGCAATCAGCCCCAGCATTTT. It encodes CASSHLRDSNQPQHF.